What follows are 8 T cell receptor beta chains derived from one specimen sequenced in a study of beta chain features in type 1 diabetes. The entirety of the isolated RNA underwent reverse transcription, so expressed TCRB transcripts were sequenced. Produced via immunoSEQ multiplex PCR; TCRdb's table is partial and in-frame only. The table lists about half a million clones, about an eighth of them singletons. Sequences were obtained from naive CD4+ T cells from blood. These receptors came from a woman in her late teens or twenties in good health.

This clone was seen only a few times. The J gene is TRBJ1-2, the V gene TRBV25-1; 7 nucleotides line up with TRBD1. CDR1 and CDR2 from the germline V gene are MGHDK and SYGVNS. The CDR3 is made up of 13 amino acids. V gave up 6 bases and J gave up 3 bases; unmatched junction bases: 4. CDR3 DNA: TGTGCCAGCAGGGATCAGGGGGACTATGGCTACACCTTC. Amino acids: CASRDQGDYGYTF.

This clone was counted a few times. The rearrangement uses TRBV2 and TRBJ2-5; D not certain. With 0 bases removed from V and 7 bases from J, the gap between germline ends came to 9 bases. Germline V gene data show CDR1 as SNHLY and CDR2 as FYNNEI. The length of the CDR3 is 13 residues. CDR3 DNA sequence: TGTGCCAGCAGTGAAGCGGCTCTTGTGACCCAGTACTTC. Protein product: CASSEAALVTQYF.

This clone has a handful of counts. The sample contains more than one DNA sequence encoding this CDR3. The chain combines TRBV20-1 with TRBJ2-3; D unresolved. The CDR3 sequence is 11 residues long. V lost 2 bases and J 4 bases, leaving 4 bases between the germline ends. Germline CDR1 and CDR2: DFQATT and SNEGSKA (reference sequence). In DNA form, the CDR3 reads TGCAGTGCTAGATTGGCAGATACGCAGTATTTT. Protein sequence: CSARLADTQYF.

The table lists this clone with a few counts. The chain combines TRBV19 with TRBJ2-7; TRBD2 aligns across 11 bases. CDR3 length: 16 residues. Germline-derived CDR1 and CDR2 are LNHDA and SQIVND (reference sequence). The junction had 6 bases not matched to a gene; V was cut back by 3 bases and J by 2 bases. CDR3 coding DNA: TGTGCCAGTAGTATCCTCATGACTAGCGGGGCCTACGAGCAGTACTTC. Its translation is CASSILMTSGAYEQYF.

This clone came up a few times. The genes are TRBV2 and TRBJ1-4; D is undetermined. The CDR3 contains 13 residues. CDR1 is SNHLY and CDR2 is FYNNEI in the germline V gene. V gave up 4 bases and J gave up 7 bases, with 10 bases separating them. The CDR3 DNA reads TGTGCCAGCAGTGTACGAGCGCGTGAAAAACTGTTTTTT. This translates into CASSVRAREKLFF.

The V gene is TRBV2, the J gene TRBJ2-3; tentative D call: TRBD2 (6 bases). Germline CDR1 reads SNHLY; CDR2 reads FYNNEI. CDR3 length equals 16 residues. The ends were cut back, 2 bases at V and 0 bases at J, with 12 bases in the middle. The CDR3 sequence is CASSERRGLSTDTQYF. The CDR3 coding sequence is TGTGCCAGCAGTGAACGTCGGGGACTTAGCACAGATACGCAGTATTTT.

The CDR3 loop is CASSVGNAGEKLFF. CDR3 DNA sequence: TGTGCCAGCAGCGTGGGGAACGCAGGAGAAAAACTGTTTTTT. This sequence joins TRBV9 and TRBJ1-4, with D unclear. Germline loops: CDR1 SGDLS, CDR2 YYNGEE. V lost 2 bases and J lost 8, with 13 bases in between. The CDR3 contains 14 residues.

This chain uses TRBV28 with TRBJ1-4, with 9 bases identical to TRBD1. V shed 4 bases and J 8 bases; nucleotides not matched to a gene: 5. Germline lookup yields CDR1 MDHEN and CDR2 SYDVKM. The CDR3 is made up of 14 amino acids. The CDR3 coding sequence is TGTGCCAGCAGTTCGGGACAGGGATACGAAAAACTGTTTTTT. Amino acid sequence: CASSSGQGYEKLFF. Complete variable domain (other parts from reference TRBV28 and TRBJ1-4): DVKVTQSSRYLVKRTGEKVFLECVQDMDHENMFWYRQDPGLGLRLIYFSYDVKMKEKGDIPEGYSVSREKKERFSLILESASTNQTSMYLCASSSGQGYEKLFFGSGTQLSVL.